This is a list of T cell receptor beta chains from one sample in a study of patients and donors after allogeneic stem cell transplantation. TCRdb re-called the RT-PCR reads with MiXCR, one entry per CDR3 protein. The data contain about 230,000 distinct CDR3 sequences, roughly 13% of them singletons. The source material was blood, either unsorted or a sorted T cell fraction (not recorded which). The receptors shown here come from a human donor who was either an allogeneic HSCT recipient or a stem cell or donor lymphocyte infusion donor (not recorded which). It is not recorded whose cells these are; they may come from a transplant donor. Both conserved end residues are part of each CDR3. The order of the fields is clone size, D gene, J gene, V gene, CDR3 protein, CDR3 DNA. D genes are given only for firm matches. Clone size appears in some rows only: once, few, many, or a class for an expanded clone.

clone size: NA
D gene: NA
J gene: TRBJ2-5
V gene: TRBV20-1
CDR3 protein: CSAASTARTQETQYF
CDR3 DNA: TGCAGTGCTGCCTCCACCGCGCGGACGCAAGAGACCCAGTACTTC

clone size: few
D gene: NA
J gene: TRBJ2-3
V gene: TRBV11-3
CDR3 protein: CASSSREWWTDTQYF
CDR3 DNA: TGTGCCAGCAGCTCCAGGGAATGGTGGACAGATACGCAGTATTTT

clone size: NA
D gene: TRBD1
J gene: TRBJ2-7
V gene: TRBV4-3
CDR3 protein: CASSQEAGQGSSYEQYF
CDR3 DNA: TGCGCCAGCAGCCAAGAGGCGGGACAGGGAAGCTCCTACGAGCAGTACTTC

clone size: many
D gene: NA
J gene: TRBJ2-1
V gene: TRBV5-6
CDR3 protein: CASSFVTGTYNEQFF
CDR3 DNA: TGTGCCAGCAGCTTCGTGACAGGTACCTACAATGAGCAGTTCTTC

clone size: many
D gene: NA
J gene: TRBJ1-5
V gene: TRBV6-2/TRBV6-3
CDR3 protein: CASSYRGGSGGPQHF
CDR3 DNA: TGTGCCAGCAGTTACCGCGGCGGCTCCGGGGGGCCCCAGCATTTT

clone size: few
D gene: NA
J gene: TRBJ2-5
V gene: TRBV7-7
CDR3 protein: CASSFGRTEETQYF
CDR3 DNA: TGTGCTAGCAGCTTTGGACGAACGGAAGAGACCCAGTACTTC

clone size: many
D gene: TRBD1
J gene: TRBJ2-1
V gene: TRBV20-1
CDR3 protein: CSANRDSSYNEQFF
CDR3 DNA: TGCAGTGCTAACCGGGACAGCTCCTACAATGAGCAGTTCTTC

clone size: many
D gene: NA
J gene: TRBJ1-6
V gene: TRBV5-6
CDR3 protein: CASSATGYSPLHF
CDR3 DNA: TGTGCCAGCAGCGCTACAGGGTACTCACCCCTCCACTTT

clone size: few
D gene: TRBD1
J gene: TRBJ2-7
V gene: TRBV20-1
CDR3 protein: CSARNLGQGEQYF
CDR3 DNA: TGCAGTGCCAGAAATTTGGGACAGGGCGAGCAGTACTTC

clone size: NA
D gene: NA
J gene: TRBJ2-3
V gene: TRBV30
CDR3 protein: CAWSKDFGGTDTQYF
CDR3 DNA: TGTGCCTGGAGTAAAGATTTCGGGGGAACAGATACGCAGTATTTT

clone size: few
D gene: TRBD1
J gene: TRBJ2-7
V gene: TRBV5-1
CDR3 protein: CASSLGQAKSNPASYEQYF
CDR3 DNA: TGCGCCAGCAGCTTAGGACAGGCCAAATCCAATCCCGCCTCCTACGAGCAGTACTTC

clone size: NA
D gene: NA
J gene: TRBJ2-4
V gene: TRBV30
CDR3 protein: CAWSKSGQSKNIQYF
CDR3 DNA: TGTGCCTGGAGTAAATCCGGCCAGTCCAAAAACATTCAGTACTTC

clone size: few
D gene: NA
J gene: TRBJ2-3
V gene: TRBV4-3
CDR3 protein: CASSQARRGATDTQYF
CDR3 DNA: TGCGCCAGCAGCCAAGCTCGTAGGGGGGCCACAGATACGCAGTATTTT

clone size: NA
D gene: TRBD1
J gene: TRBJ2-7
V gene: TRBV5-1
CDR3 protein: CASSRDSPYEQYF
CDR3 DNA: TGCGCCAGCAGCCGGGACAGCCCCTACGAGCAGTACTTC

clone size: few
D gene: NA
J gene: TRBJ1-3
V gene: TRBV4-1
CDR3 protein: CASSQRERDTSGNTIYF
CDR3 DNA: TGCGCCAGCAGCCAACGAGAACGGGACACGTCTGGAAACACCATATATTTT

clone size: few
D gene: NA
J gene: TRBJ2-6
V gene: TRBV21-1
CDR3 protein: CASSKEALTGNSSGANVLTF
CDR3 DNA: TGTGCCAGCAGCAAAGAAGCCCTGACAGGTAATAGCTCTGGGGCCAACGTCCTGACTTTC

clone size: NA
D gene: NA
J gene: TRBJ1-1
V gene: TRBV6-1
CDR3 protein: CASSERQGRGDTEAFF
CDR3 DNA: TGTGCCAGCAGTGAAAGGCAGGGGCGCGGGGACACTGAAGCTTTCTTT

clone size: many
D gene: NA
J gene: TRBJ1-2
V gene: TRBV7-2
CDR3 protein: CASSTTVAGGYTF
CDR3 DNA: TGTGCCAGCAGCACCACAGTTGCGGGGGGCTACACCTTC

clone size: NA
D gene: NA
J gene: TRBJ2-5
V gene: TRBV7-9
CDR3 protein: CASSRLGGETQYF
CDR3 DNA: TGTGCCAGCAGCCGGCTAGGGGGAGAGACCCAGTACTTC

clone size: NA
D gene: NA
J gene: TRBJ2-6
V gene: TRBV6-5
CDR3 protein: CASSYSGSQRSGANVLTF
CDR3 DNA: TGTGCCAGCAGTTACTCCGGGTCGCAGCGCTCTGGGGCCAACGTCCTGACTTTC

clone size: NA
D gene: NA
J gene: TRBJ2-4
V gene: TRBV10-3
CDR3 protein: CAISAGRGQENIQYF
CDR3 DNA: TGTGCCATCAGTGCAGGGAGAGGGCAAGAAAACATTCAGTACTTC

clone size: few
D gene: TRBD1
J gene: TRBJ2-5
V gene: TRBV15
CDR3 protein: CAITINRGRLQTQYF
CDR3 DNA: TGTGCCATTACGATAAACAGGGGGCGCTTGCAGACCCAGTACTTC

clone size: NA
D gene: NA
J gene: TRBJ2-1
V gene: TRBV24-1
CDR3 protein: CATSDFRDSWERFF
CDR3 DNA: TGTGCCACCAGTGATTTTCGTGACTCGTGGGAGCGGTTCTTC

clone size: NA
D gene: NA
J gene: TRBJ1-2
V gene: TRBV5-1
CDR3 protein: CASSLVAGDLYGYTF
CDR3 DNA: TGCGCCAGCAGCTTGGTAGCAGGGGATCTATATGGCTACACCTTC

clone size: NA
D gene: TRBD2
J gene: TRBJ2-5
V gene: TRBV7-9
CDR3 protein: CASSLDMGGSQETQYF
CDR3 DNA: TGTGCCAGCAGCCTAGATATGGGGGGGAGCCAAGAGACCCAGTACTTC

clone size: few
D gene: NA
J gene: TRBJ2-7
V gene: TRBV20-1
CDR3 protein: CSAREVTLGEQYF
CDR3 DNA: TGCAGTGCTAGAGAGGTAACGTTGGGGGAGCAGTACTTC

clone size: few
D gene: NA
J gene: TRBJ2-1
V gene: TRBV3-1
CDR3 protein: CASSQGVAEQFF
CDR3 DNA: TGTGCCAGCAGCCAAGGGGTCGCAGAGCAGTTCTTC

clone size: few
D gene: NA
J gene: TRBJ2-7
V gene: TRBV11-3
CDR3 protein: CASSLSGGSVGEYF
CDR3 DNA: TGTGCCAGCAGCTTATCCGGCGGGTCGGTAGGGGAGTACTTC

clone size: few
D gene: NA
J gene: TRBJ1-1
V gene: TRBV19
CDR3 protein: CASSKEQNTEAFF
CDR3 DNA: TGTGCCAGTAGTAAGGAACAGAACACTGAAGCTTTCTTT

clone size: NA
D gene: NA
J gene: TRBJ2-1
V gene: TRBV5-1
CDR3 protein: CASSLGGHRSYNEQFF
CDR3 DNA: TGCGCCAGCAGCTTGGGGGGACACCGCTCCTACAATGAGCAGTTCTTC

clone size: many
D gene: TRBD2
J gene: TRBJ2-1
V gene: TRBV20-1
CDR3 protein: CSPKRLAGGPVLYNEQFF
CDR3 DNA: TGCAGTCCTAAAAGACTAGCGGGGGGGCCGGTTCTGTACAATGAGCAGTTCTTC

clone size: NA
D gene: NA
J gene: TRBJ1-5
V gene: TRBV3-1
CDR3 protein: CASSQGQGINQPQHF
CDR3 DNA: TGTGCCAGCAGCCAAGGTCAGGGAATCAATCAGCCCCAGCATTTT

clone size: NA
D gene: NA
J gene: TRBJ2-7
V gene: TRBV7-2
CDR3 protein: CASSLNIYEQYF
CDR3 DNA: TGTGCCAGCAGCCTCAACATCTACGAGCAGTACTTC

clone size: NA
D gene: TRBD1
J gene: TRBJ1-2
V gene: TRBV6-2/TRBV6-3
CDR3 protein: CASRPRGQGVDGYTF
CDR3 DNA: TGTGCCAGCAGACCCCGCGGACAGGGAGTAGATGGCTACACCTTC

clone size: NA
D gene: NA
J gene: TRBJ1-2
V gene: TRBV7-9
CDR3 protein: CASSSGGTFENYGYTF
CDR3 DNA: TGTGCCAGCAGCTCCGGCGGAACCTTCGAGAACTATGGCTACACCTTC

clone size: few
D gene: NA
J gene: TRBJ1-3
V gene: TRBV7-2
CDR3 protein: CASSFYPRPSGNTIYF
CDR3 DNA: TGTGCCAGCAGCTTCTACCCCAGACCCTCTGGAAACACCATATATTTT

clone size: many
D gene: NA
J gene: TRBJ2-1
V gene: TRBV9
CDR3 protein: CASSVAIKTEQFF
CDR3 DNA: TGTGCCAGCAGCGTAGCCATTAAGACAGAGCAGTTCTTC

clone size: few
D gene: NA
J gene: TRBJ2-4
V gene: TRBV29-1
CDR3 protein: CSVEWGLAKNIQYF
CDR3 DNA: TGCAGCGTAGAGTGGGGGCTAGCCAAAAACATTCAGTACTTC

clone size: few
D gene: NA
J gene: TRBJ2-1
V gene: TRBV5-5
CDR3 protein: CASSSRPPKDNEQFF
CDR3 DNA: TGTGCCAGCAGCTCCCGACCCCCAAAGGACAATGAGCAGTTCTTC

clone size: NA
D gene: NA
J gene: TRBJ2-5
V gene: TRBV12-3/TRBV12-4
CDR3 protein: CASTLSASRETQYF
CDR3 DNA: TGTGCCAGCACCCTATCGGCGTCCAGGGAGACCCAGTACTTC

clone size: NA
D gene: NA
J gene: TRBJ2-3
V gene: TRBV9
CDR3 protein: CASSYEQGGGTDTQYF
CDR3 DNA: TGTGCCAGCAGCTACGAACAGGGGGGGGGCACAGATACGCAGTATTTT

clone size: few
D gene: NA
J gene: TRBJ2-5
V gene: TRBV5-6
CDR3 protein: CASSLLDRSLGQETQYF
CDR3 DNA: TGTGCCAGCAGCTTGTTGGATAGGTCCTTAGGTCAAGAGACCCAGTACTTC

clone size: once
D gene: NA
J gene: TRBJ1-2
V gene: TRBV19
CDR3 protein: CASSMAGYGYTF
CDR3 DNA: TGTGCCAGTAGTATGGCGGGGTATGGCTACACCTTC

clone size: NA
D gene: TRBD1
J gene: TRBJ1-2
V gene: TRBV9
CDR3 protein: CASSGQGSGGYTF
CDR3 DNA: TGTGCCAGCAGTGGACAGGGGTCGGGGGGCTACACCTTC

clone size: many
D gene: TRBD2
J gene: TRBJ2-7
V gene: TRBV29-1
CDR3 protein: CSVGASGVYEQYF
CDR3 DNA: TGCAGCGTTGGTGCTAGCGGGGTATACGAGCAGTACTTC

clone size: NA
D gene: NA
J gene: TRBJ2-2
V gene: TRBV10-3
CDR3 protein: CAISGSTGELFF
CDR3 DNA: TGTGCCATCAGTGGCTCCACCGGGGAGCTGTTTTTT

clone size: few
D gene: NA
J gene: TRBJ1-2
V gene: TRBV20-1
CDR3 protein: CSAGSNYGYTF
CDR3 DNA: TGCAGTGCGGGGAGTAACTATGGCTACACCTTC

clone size: once
D gene: TRBD1
J gene: TRBJ1-1
V gene: TRBV12-3/TRBV12-4
CDR3 protein: CASSMGQGGTEAFF
CDR3 DNA: TGTGCCAGCAGTATGGGACAGGGAGGGACTGAAGCTTTCTTT

clone size: few
D gene: NA
J gene: TRBJ1-6
V gene: TRBV6-2/TRBV6-3
CDR3 protein: CASSYSSGRPNSPLHF
CDR3 DNA: TGTGCCAGCAGTTACTCGAGTGGACGTCCTAATTCACCCCTCCACTTT

clone size: NA
D gene: NA
J gene: TRBJ1-1
V gene: TRBV6-5
CDR3 protein: CASSYGGRGEAFF
CDR3 DNA: TGTGCCAGCAGTTACGGAGGGAGGGGTGAAGCTTTCTTT

clone size: NA
D gene: NA
J gene: TRBJ1-4
V gene: TRBV29-1
CDR3 protein: CSAGFSTNEKLFF
CDR3 DNA: TGCAGCGCGGGTTTTTCAACTAATGAAAAACTGTTTTTT

clone size: many
D gene: TRBD1
J gene: TRBJ1-1
V gene: TRBV3-1
CDR3 protein: CASSLGQGFTEAFF
CDR3 DNA: TGTGCCAGCAGCCTGGGACAGGGATTCACTGAAGCTTTCTTT

clone size: few
D gene: NA
J gene: TRBJ1-1
V gene: TRBV9
CDR3 protein: CASSSINGQGTEAFF
CDR3 DNA: TGTGCCAGCAGCTCCATTAATGGTCAGGGGACTGAAGCTTTCTTT